The next 26 T cell receptor beta chains were all read from a single sample in a study of cytomegalovirus exposure and HLA in healthy donors (dated by TCRdb to about 2017). Library preparation was by the immunoSEQ multiplex PCR assay. For the multiplex PCR, a mixture combining 60 forward primers for TCR Vbeta segments and 13 reverse primers for TCR Jbeta segments was used. In TCRdb, the immuneACCESS table is reduced to in-frame sequences with V and J assigned. These tables do not hold every clone; where another copy was compared, an unresolved V gene accounts for under half, and the others remain unexplained. The sample has 150,000 to 200,000 clones on record, less than 90% of them singletons. Together, the top ten hold more than 0.85% of the sample. Material: PBMCs. The source of these receptors is a man aged 25 to 45 in good health and CMV-seronegative.

This clone appeared a few times. The rearrangement joins TRBV29-1 to TRBJ2-3, with TRBD2 identical over 8 bases. Germline loops: CDR1 SQVTM, CDR2 ANQGSEA. V shed 4 bases, J shed 3 bases, and the junction held 12 bases outside the gene matches. The CDR3 spans 16 residues. The DNA of the CDR3 is TGCAGCGTTGTTGTAGCGGGACCTAAGGGTACAGATACGCAGTATTTT. Translating it yields CSVVVAGPKGTDTQYF.

The chain recombines TRBV6-6 with TRBJ1-1, with D tentatively TRBD1 (5 bases). V lost 4 bases and J lost 11, with 14 bases in between. The germline V gene has CDR1 MNHNY and CDR2 SVGAGI (reference sequence). This CDR3 comprises 12 residues. CDR3: CASSSDKTGAFF. The CDR3 DNA is TGTGCCAGCAGTTCGGACAAGACTGGGGCTTTCTTT.

The J gene is TRBJ1-2, the V gene TRBV11-2; D gene ambiguous. Germline CDR1 and CDR2: SGHAT and FQNNGV. The V gene lost 5 bases and the J gene lost 2 bases, with 15 bases spanning the gap. The CDR3 spans 15 residues. The CDR3 DNA is TGTGCCAGCAGCAGTACAGCCCGAACCAACTATGGCTACACCTTC. As protein: CASSSTARTNYGYTF.

The chain couples TRBV9 to TRBJ2-2; TRBD2 agrees at 9 bases. Losses at the gene ends were 3 bases for V and 4 bases for J; bases not matched to a gene: 19. The CDR3 totals 20 residues. Germline CDR1 SGDLS, CDR2 YYNGEE. The CDR3 protein is CASSGLAGPAGSRLTGELFF. The CDR3 DNA reads as TGTGCCAGCAGCGGTCTAGCGGGGCCAGCCGGTAGCCGACTCACCGGGGAGCTGTTTTTT. The entire variable domain, with the rest obtained from reference TRBV9 and TRBJ2-2, is as follows: DSGVTQTPKHLITATGQRVTLRCSPRSGDLSVYWYQQSLDQGLQFLIQYYNGEERAKGNILERFSAQQFPDLHSELNLSSLELGDSALYFCASSGLAGPAGSRLTGELFFGEGSRLTVL.

This chain uses TRBV7-9 with TRBJ2-1; the match to TRBD2 covers 8 bases. The length of the CDR3 is 17 residues. Germline lookup yields CDR1 SEHNR and CDR2 FQNEAQ (reference sequence). The ends lost 2 bases at V and 5 bases at J; junction bases unmatched: 11. CDR3 region: CASSLPPGLVGHNEQFF. The CDR3 DNA sequence: TGTGCCAGCAGCTTACCCCCGGGACTAGTTGGTCACAATGAGCAGTTCTTC.

The chain employs TRBV5-1 and TRBJ2-1; tentative D call: TRBD2 (5 bases). Trimming removed 0 bases from V and 6 bases from J, with 19 bases in between. CDR3 length: 17 residues. CDR1 SGHRS and CDR2 YFSETQ come from the germline V gene. The CDR3 region is CASSLGKGSNLRNEQFF. The CDR3 DNA reads as TGCGCCAGCAGCTTGGGGAAAGGGAGTAACCTTCGCAATGAGCAGTTCTTC.

This sequence joins TRBV10-3 and TRBJ2-2; D uncertain. CDR1 and CDR2 from the germline V gene are ENHRY and SYGVKD. V lost 11 bases, J lost 0 bases, and 7 bases lay in between. The CDR3 covers 12 residues. The CDR3 reads CAVVANTGELFF. In DNA form, the CDR3 reads TGTGCCGTTGTAGCGAACACCGGGGAGCTGTTTTTT.

In DNA, the CDR3 is TGTGCCAGTCGGTTCGGACAGTTATCAAGCTCCTATAATTCACCCCTCCACTTT. Translation: CASRFGQLSSSYNSPLHF. The chain links TRBV19 to TRBJ1-6, with D possibly TRBD1 on 6 matching bases. Germline V gene sequence: CDR1 LNHDA, CDR2 SQIVND (reference sequence). This CDR3 has 18 amino acids. V was pared by 8 bases and J by 0 bases, with 20 bases between.

The chain joins TRBV6-5 to TRBJ2-7; the D gene is possibly TRBD1 (5 bases). Germline V gene lookup returns CDR1 MNHEY and CDR2 SVGAGI. Deletions cut 4 bases from V and 2 bases from J, with 9 bases between. CDR3 length: 13 residues. The CDR3 loop is CASSFGATYEQYF. The DNA of the CDR3 is TGTGCCAGCAGTTTTGGGGCGACCTACGAGCAGTACTTC.

V gene TRBV27 combines with J gene TRBJ2-6; weak D call: TRBD1 (5 bases). Germline-derived CDR1 and CDR2 are MNHEY and SMNVEV (reference sequence). V gave up 2 bases and J gave up 0 bases, with 11 bases separating them. The CDR3 sequence is 17 residues long. This chain's CDR3 is CASSLDRDLSGANVLTF. In DNA form, the CDR3 reads TGTGCCAGCAGTTTAGACAGAGATCTCTCTGGGGCCAACGTCCTGACTTTC.

The chain couples TRBV5-4 to TRBJ2-1; 7 bases are a match to TRBD1. Germline V CDR1 and CDR2: SGHNT, YYREEE (reference sequence). This CDR3 region has 15 residues. After removal of 0 bases from V and 4 bases from J, the junction contained 4 bases not matched to a gene. For the CDR3, the DNA is TGTGCCAGCAGCTTGGGGGGACAGCAATACAATGAGCAGTTCTTC. Translation gives CASSLGGQQYNEQFF.

The J gene is TRBJ2-1, the V gene TRBV9, with D perhaps TRBD1 (6 bases). CDR3 size: 13 residues. V was trimmed by 0 bases and J by 7 bases, leaving 8 bases between them. Germline CDR1 reads SGDLS; CDR2 reads YYNGEE. The CDR3 protein is CASSVGGQNEQFF. DNA for the CDR3: TGTGCCAGCAGCGTAGGGGGGCAAAATGAGCAGTTCTTC.

The chain is built from TRBV14 and TRBJ1-1, with 7 bases identical to TRBD1. The CDR3 runs 13 residues. Germline CDR1 reads SGHDN; CDR2 reads FVKESK. Trimming took 3 bases from V and 6 from J; bases not matched to a gene: 4. DNA of the CDR3: TGTGCCAGCAGCCAGTTACAGGGGTCTGAAGCTTTCTTT. As protein: CASSQLQGSEAFF. The whole variable domain, filled in from reference TRBV14 and TRBJ1-1, reads EAGVTQFPSHSVIEKGQTVTLRCDPISGHDNLYWYRRVMGKEIKFLLHFVKESKQDESGMPNNRFLAERTGGTYSTLKVQPAELEDSGVYFCASSQLQGSEAFFGQGTRLTVV.

This sequence joins TRBV30 and TRBJ2-1; 10 nucleotides agree with TRBD1. The germline gives CDR1 GTSNPN, CDR2 SVGIG (reference sequence). Germline trimming cut 4 bases from V and 7 bases from J; bases unmatched to any gene: 13. The CDR3 totals 16 residues. CDR3 in amino acids: CAWMETFGTGVNEQFF. As DNA, the CDR3 is TGTGCCTGGATGGAGACTTTCGGGACAGGGGTAAATGAGCAGTTCTTC.

The chain carries TRBV14 and TRBJ2-3; D call uncertain. CDR3 length: 15 amino acids. V lost 4 bases, J lost 2 bases, and 13 bases lay in between. Looked up from germline, CDR1 is SGHDN and CDR2 is FVKESK. The CDR3 here is CASSRQFLDTDTQYF. The CDR3 DNA reads as TGTGCCAGCAGCCGTCAGTTCCTAGACACAGATACGCAGTATTTT.

V is TRBV4-1 and J is TRBJ2-6, with 9 bases identical to TRBD1. J gave up 2 bases and V 0 bases, and 2 bases lay outside the gene matches. This CDR3 has 17 amino acids. Looked up from germline, CDR1 is MGHRA and CDR2 is YSYEKL. In nucleotides, the CDR3 is TGCGCCAGCAGCCAAGAAGGGACAGGGACTGGGGCCAACGTCCTGACTTTC. It yields the protein CASSQEGTGTGANVLTF.

CDR3 region: CASSQEASGSYEQYF. The CDR3 nucleotides are TGCGCCAGCAGCCAAGAGGCTAGCGGGAGCTACGAGCAGTACTTC. V usage is TRBV4-3 and J usage is TRBJ2-7; 10 bases align to TRBD2. This CDR3 spans 15 amino acids. With V trimmed by 0 bases and J by 3 bases, 2 bases remained unmatched. The germline CDR1 and CDR2 sequences are LGHNA and YSLEER.

J is TRBJ2-3 and V is TRBV10-3, with TRBD2 matching 7 bases. After removal of 2 bases from V and 0 bases from J, the junction contained 5 bases not matched to a gene. The CDR3 covers 16 residues. Germline assignment: CDR1 ENHRY and CDR2 SYGVKD. Here the CDR3 reads CAISETLAASTDTQYF. In nucleotides, the CDR3 is TGTGCCATCAGTGAGACTCTAGCGGCTAGCACAGATACGCAGTATTTT.

The J gene is TRBJ2-1, the V gene TRBV6-5; 10 bases line up with TRBD2. The CDR3 contains 16 residues. The junction had 7 bases not matched to a gene; V was cut back by 3 bases and J by 5 bases. Germline V gives CDR1 MNHEY, CDR2 SVGAGI. This CDR3 is CASSYMTSGRHNEQFF. DNA of the CDR3: TGTGCCAGCAGTTATATGACTAGCGGGCGCCACAATGAGCAGTTCTTC.

This clone is a singleton in its sample. J is TRBJ1-5 and V is TRBV19; 9 bases line up with TRBD1. With V trimmed by 6 bases and J by 1 base, 10 bases remained unmatched. The CDR3 sequence is 17 residues long. Germline V gene data show CDR1 as LNHDA and CDR2 as SQIVND (reference sequence). For the CDR3, the DNA is TGTGCCAGTAGCATAACAGGGGGCGTACTGAGCAATCAGCCCCAGCATTTT. Residues: CASSITGGVLSNQPQHF.

The gene calls are TRBV19 and TRBJ2-2; TRBD1 matches at 11 bases. CDR1 is LNHDA, CDR2 SQIVND, per germline (reference sequence). The junction had 5 bases not matched to a gene; V was cut back by 2 bases and J by 6 bases. The CDR3 loop spans 16 amino acids. DNA of the CDR3: TGTGCCAGTAGTATAAACCGGGACAGGGGGGCCGGGGAGCTGTTTTTT. The encoded protein is CASSINRDRGAGELFF.

V gene TRBV7-9 combines with J gene TRBJ2-7; the D gene is possibly TRBD1 (5 bases). CDR1 SEHNR and CDR2 FQNEAQ come from the germline V gene (reference sequence). The CDR3 length is 15 residues. Trimming shortened V by 5 bases and J by 2 bases, and 16 bases separated the two germline ends. CDR3 loop: CASSPVWPGPYEQYF. Written as DNA, the CDR3 is TGTGCCAGCAGCCCCGTTTGGCCAGGGCCCTACGAGCAGTACTTC.

The V and J genes are TRBV5-4 and TRBJ1-2; 7 nucleotides agree with TRBD1. The CDR3 runs 15 residues. Germline V gene lookup returns CDR1 SGHNT and CDR2 YYREEE (reference sequence). The trim removed 4 bases at V and 2 bases at J, leaving 8 bases unmatched. The CDR3 region is CASSQGQVLNYGYTF. As DNA, the CDR3 is TGTGCCAGCAGCCAAGGACAGGTCCTCAACTATGGCTACACCTTC.

The rearrangement joins TRBV18 to TRBJ2-2, with D possibly being TRBD2 (5 bases). The CDR3 is made up of 16 amino acids. V was pared by 2 bases and J by 1 base, with 11 bases between. Germline V gene sequence: CDR1 KGHSH, CDR2 LQKENI. The CDR3 region has the DNA TGTGCCAGCTCACCAGTCGCTAGCTTGAACACCGGGGAGCTGTTTTTT. This gives the protein CASSPVASLNTGELFF. Looking up the rest from reference TRBV18 and TRBJ2-2 gives the full variable domain: NAGVMQNPRHLVRRRGQEARLRCSPMKGHSHVYWYRQLPEEGLKFMVYLQKENIIDESGMPKERFSAEFPKEGPSILRIQQVVRGDSAAYFCASSPVASLNTGELFFGEGSRLTVL.

This clone was detected once. V is TRBV15 and J is TRBJ2-7; maybe TRBD2 (5 bases). The germline V gene encodes CDR1 LNHNV and CDR2 YYDKDF (reference sequence). This CDR3 contains 16 residues. The V gene lost 5 bases and the J gene lost 1 base, with 18 bases spanning the gap. The CDR3: CATSAAWVGSSYEQYF. Here the CDR3 DNA reads TGTGCCACCAGCGCCGCCTGGGTGGGGAGTTCCTACGAGCAGTACTTC.

This clone was observed a single time. The chain couples TRBV29-1 to TRBJ1-3; the D gene is possibly TRBD1 (6 bases). The germline V gene has CDR1 SQVTM and CDR2 ANQGSEA. Between the trimmed V and J ends, which lost 7 bases and 3 bases, there was a span of 10 bases. CDR3 length: 12 residues. This CDR3 is CSAGTYGNTIYF. In nucleotides, the CDR3 is TGCAGCGCTGGGACATATGGAAACACCATATATTTT.